This T cell receptor (beta chain) was sequenced in a study of shared clonotypes between healthy human individuals (dated by TCRdb to 2018 to 2020). Regarding the complete study: The cohort included a few men and a couple of women between 18 and 49 years of age. The study deeply sequenced blood TCR repertoires of about five healthy adults to estimate repertoire size and the extent of clonotype sharing between individuals. Different laboratories and diverse techniques were used to prepare libraries and sequence TCR repertoires, to increase sequencing depth and limit assay-specific biases. Per donor, leukapheresis produced somewhere between about 0.94 and 9.5 billion PBMCs. Study-wide findings and limitations: Sampling was restricted to blood, and TCR repertoires in tissues likely differ from the TCR repertoires found in blood. Pairwise subsampling led to the expectation that sequencing depth would affect the degree of clonotype sharing among donors. Because the study included a small number of donors, the genetic and exposure-history diversity represented was limited.

The donors were healthy, HIV-negative adults who had no recently reported acute infections or vaccinations. All donors were Caucasian adults living in Nashville, Tennessee, USA. In the unsorted samples, 70 million to 95 million PBMCs were counted, and genomic DNA was extracted using the QIAamp DNA Blood Mini kit. Blood was collected by leukapheresis, and PBMCs were isolated by Ficoll-Histopaque density gradient centrifugation and then cryopreserved in liquid nitrogen vapor phase. Including the terminal cysteine and phenylalanine, the CDR3 comprises 14 residues. CDR3 DNA only is kept here, 42 bases in frame from base 1. CDR1 and CDR2, per the germline V gene, are SGHRS and YFSETQ. Trimming leaves V shorter by 4 bases and J shorter by 6 bases, with the junction holding 3 bases beyond the gene matches. This clone was seen only once. Its recognized antigen is unknown. Qualities for individual bases were not recorded, and no much larger clone is one base off. Other nucleotide sequences in the sample specify the same CDR3.

Using the deep immunoSEQ assay, TCR CDR3 regions were amplified from genomic DNA by multiplex PCR. Genomic DNA extracted from each cell subset was distributed evenly over all wells of several immunoSEQ 96-well plates, and each plate served as one replicate. For unsorted PBMC, each replicate PCR was loaded with 300 ng genomic DNA, equivalent to tens of thousands of T cell genomes. Unsorted PBMC genomic DNA was sequenced across ten immunoSEQ deep assay plates. Purified libraries were quantified with a Qubit 3.0 fluorometer, sized on a Bioanalyzer 2100, and re-quantified with the KAPA Library Quantification kit. Every immunoSEQ 96-well plate was sequenced on a dedicated single-read 150-cycle Illumina NextSeq 550 flow cell. The original methods were these. Because only junctional sequences without quality scores were contained in the immunoSEQ output, filtering matching that applied to full-length reads could not be performed. To assign V/J genes and CDR3, sequences were annotated using PyIR, a Python wrapper for IgBLAST v1.9, with IMGT germline references. Reads were removed for weak V/J assignments (E-value above 1e-6), missing CDR3, stop codons, out-of-frame junctions, or ambiguous translated residues. A V3J clonotype was defined by an identical inferred V gene, J gene, and CDR3 amino acid sequence. To compute the percentage overlap between repertoires, the number of shared unique clonotypes was divided by the size of the smaller repertoire. RTK rarefaction, the Chao1 estimator, and Recon v2.1 estimates of unobserved clonotypes were used to assess repertoire richness. TCRdb retrieved this table from immuneACCESS and kept in-frame rearrangements only. Not all clones are present; in checked studies, unresolved V genes account for under half, and no reason is known for the remainder. From that table come the V and J calls and clone size; the DNA was used to work out D and trimming. This sample is represented by approximately 480,000 clones; about 79% of them were singletons. The ten largest clones represent 12% of the sample.

The specimen sequenced was PBMCs. This clonotype originated in a woman between 35 and 50 years old in good health. Some clones in this sample may be carry-over from other donors' samples. The chain is encoded by TRBV5-1 joined to TRBJ2-1; TRBD2 matches 11 bases in the middle. CDR3 reads: CASSTGTSGNEQFF. Read as DNA, the sequence is TGCGCCAGCAGCACAGGGACTAGCGGCAATGAGCAGTTCTTC. Reference TRBV5-1 and TRBJ2-1 proteins supply the regions before and after the CDR3; the full variable domain is: KAGVTQTPRYLIKTRGQQVTLSCSPISGHRSVSWYQQTPGQGLQFLFEYFSETQRNKGNFPGRFSGRQFSNSRSEMNVSTLELGDSALYLCASSTGTSGNEQFFGPGTRLTVL.